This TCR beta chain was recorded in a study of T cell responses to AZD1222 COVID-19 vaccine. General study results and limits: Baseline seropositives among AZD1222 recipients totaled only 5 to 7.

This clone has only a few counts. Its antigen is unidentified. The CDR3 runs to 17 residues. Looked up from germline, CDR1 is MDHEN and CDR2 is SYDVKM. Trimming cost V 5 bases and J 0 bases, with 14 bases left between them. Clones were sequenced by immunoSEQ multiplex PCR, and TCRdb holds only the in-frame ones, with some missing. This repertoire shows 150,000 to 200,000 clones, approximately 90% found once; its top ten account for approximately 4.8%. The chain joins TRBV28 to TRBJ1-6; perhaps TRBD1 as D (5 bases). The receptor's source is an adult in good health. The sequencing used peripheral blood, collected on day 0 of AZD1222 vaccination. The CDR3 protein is CASSGRGLSSYNSPLHF. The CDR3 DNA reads TGTGCCAGCAGTGGGAGGGGTCTAAGCTCCTATAATTCACCCCTCCACTTT.